A selection of T cell receptor beta chains follows, all from one sample in a study of blood T cell repertoires in COVID-19. Some clones are missing from TCRdb's copy, which holds only in-frame ones; the method was immunoSEQ multiplex PCR. The profile shows 350,000 to 450,000 clones, about nine tenths of them singletons. The sequenced sample consisted of peripheral blood. The receptors stem from a woman aged 40 to 49 with COVID-19, enrolled during active disease. The CDR3 runs from the conserved cysteine through the conserved F or W. D genes are given only for firm matches. Rows may omit the clone size; those that give it use once, few, many or a size class.

v_gene,j_gene,abundance,d_gene,CDR3aa,CDR3nt
TRBV7-8,TRBJ2-1,.,.,CASSLELVPSYNEQFF,TGTGCCAGCAGCTTAGAGCTAGTCCCTTCGTACAATGAGCAGTTCTTC
TRBV7-2,TRBJ1-5,.,TRBD1,CASSGHGTVSNQPQHF,TGTGCCAGCAGCGGACATGGGACAGTTAGCAATCAGCCCCAGCATTTT
TRBV28,TRBJ2-3,once,TRBD1,CASSFASDREIIDTQYF,TGTGCCAGCAGTTTCGCTTCGGACAGGGAAATTATAGATACGCAGTATTTT
TRBV7-9,TRBJ2-3,.,TRBD1,CASSFSAGGDTQYF,TGTGCCAGCAGCTTTTCGGCAGGGGGAGATACGCAGTATTTT
TRBV12-3/TRBV12-4,TRBJ2-7,once,.,CASRYSSYEQYF,TGTGCCAGCAGATATAGCTCCTACGAGCAGTACTTC
TRBV28,TRBJ1-3,.,.,CASSPIRTVGNTIYF,TGTGCCAGCAGTCCTATTAGGACAGTTGGAAACACCATATATTTT
TRBV4-3,TRBJ2-3,.,.,CASSLSSGGTDTQYF,TGCGCCAGCAGCCTGTCTAGTGGGGGGACAGATACGCAGTATTTT
TRBV5-6,TRBJ1-2,.,TRBD1,CASSLETGRNYGYTF,TGTGCCAGCAGCTTGGAGACAGGGAGAAACTATGGCTACACCTTC
TRBV5-1,TRBJ1-3,.,TRBD1,CASTQFGTGAGNTIYF,TGCGCCAGCACCCAATTCGGGACAGGGGCTGGAAACACCATATATTTT
TRBV7-9,TRBJ2-7,.,.,CASSPGLHSYEQYF,TGTGCCAGCAGCCCCGGACTACACTCCTACGAGCAGTACTTC
TRBV28,TRBJ1-6,.,.,CASSPGPYNSPLHF,TGTGCCAGCTCTCCAGGGCCCTATAATTCACCCCTCCACTTT
TRBV28,TRBJ1-1,.,.,CASSLTGGAFF,TGTGCCAGCAGTTTAACGGGGGGAGCTTTCTTT
TRBV5-8,TRBJ1-4,once,.,CASSLSPVTAEKLFF,TGTGCCAGCAGCTTGTCCCCCGTGACAGCAGAAAAACTGTTTTTT
TRBV18,TRBJ2-1,.,TRBD1,CASSPSWTGRNEQFF,TGTGCCAGCTCCCCCTCTTGGACAGGGAGGAATGAGCAGTTCTTC
TRBV28,TRBJ1-2,.,TRBD1,CASSPPTGGIDYTF,TGTGCCAGCAGTCCTCCAACAGGGGGCATAGACTACACCTTC
TRBV6-6,TRBJ2-2,.,.,CASTRQFGTGELFF,TGTGCCAGCACTAGACAGTTTGGCACCGGGGAGCTGTTTTTT